This T cell receptor beta chain comes out of a study of cytomegalovirus exposure and HLA in healthy donors. Overall study context: There were 117 million unique TCR beta sequences, drawn from approximately 180 million T cells, in an earlier analysis.

The CDR3 extends over 21 amino acids. Germline CDR1 LNHDA, CDR2 SQIVND (reference sequence). V gave up 4 bases and J gave up 7 bases; unmatched junction bases: 24. Study conclusions and caveats: The listing of about 150 TCR beta chains classed them as cytomegalovirus-associated.

PCR employed 60 Vbeta and 13 Jbeta primers. Clones were sequenced by immunoSEQ multiplex PCR, and TCRdb holds only the in-frame ones, with some missing. The table shows about 140,000 clones, with under 80% occurring only once. Donors sampled were nominally healthy, though unrecorded immune exposures were likely. On this clone: Antigen unknown.

The chain is built from TRBV19 and TRBJ2-1; 11 positions agree with TRBD2. The sequenced material came from PBMCs. This TCR was recovered from a male donor in good health and CMV-seronegative. CDR3 protein: CASSNPRIAGGGLMGTNEQFF. The CDR3 DNA follows: TGTGCCAGTAGTAATCCTCGGATAGCGGGGGGGGGTTTGATGGGGACTAATGAGCAGTTCTTC.